A selection of T cell receptor beta chains follows, all from one sample in a study of T cell repertoires in cytomegalovirus infection. Via MiXCR, TCRdb re-called the reads, giving one row per CDR3 protein. The sample lists 450,000 to 650,000 distinct CDR3 sequences; about 25% were seen once. Sequencing was carried out using PBMCs. The receptors derive from a human donor in good health (CMV status not recorded). Some clones in this sample may be carry-over from other donors' samples. CDR3s include the opening cysteine and the closing phenylalanine or tryptophan. A D gene is named only where the DNA matches it firmly. Only part of the rows carry a size: once, few, many, or a class if the clone is expanded.

clone_size: few
v_call: TRBV19
d_call: -
j_call: TRBJ1-1
cdr3_nt: TGTGCCACTTCACCGGGGTACACTGAAGCTTTCTTT
cdr3_aa: CATSPGYTEAFF

clone_size: -
v_call: TRBV6-5
d_call: -
j_call: TRBJ2-7
cdr3_nt: TGTGCCAGCAGTTACCGGCAGGGTGATTACGAGCAGTACTTC
cdr3_aa: CASSYRQGDYEQYF

clone_size: -
v_call: TRBV7-9
d_call: TRBD2
j_call: TRBJ2-2
cdr3_nt: TGTGCCAGCAGCGGGAACCAAAACCCCGGACTAGCGAGGACCGGGGAGCTGTTTTTT
cdr3_aa: CASSGNQNPGLARTGELFF

clone_size: few
v_call: TRBV6-5
d_call: TRBD2
j_call: TRBJ2-1
cdr3_nt: TGTGCCAGCAGTTACATACTAGCGACGAGTAGGGATGAGCAGTTCTTC
cdr3_aa: CASSYILATSRDEQFF

clone_size: few
v_call: TRBV6-2/TRBV6-3
d_call: -
j_call: TRBJ1-1
cdr3_nt: TGTGCCAGCAGGCAACTTCTCCAGAATCTCTTAAACACTGAAGCTTTCTTT
cdr3_aa: CASRQLLQNLLNTEAFF

clone_size: -
v_call: TRBV28
d_call: TRBD1
j_call: TRBJ2-2
cdr3_nt: TGTGCCAGCAGACGACAGGGGCCCTGGGAGCTGTTTTTT
cdr3_aa: CASRRQGPWELFF

clone_size: many
v_call: TRBV7-6
d_call: -
j_call: TRBJ2-3
cdr3_nt: TGTGCCAGCAGCCCGGGACCCTACACAGATACGCAGTATTTT
cdr3_aa: CASSPGPYTDTQYF

clone_size: few
v_call: TRBV6-2/TRBV6-3
d_call: -
j_call: TRBJ2-1
cdr3_nt: TGTGCCAGCATCCCTGAGGGGAACTACAATGAGCAGTTCTTC
cdr3_aa: CASIPEGNYNEQFF

clone_size: -
v_call: TRBV7-9
d_call: -
j_call: TRBJ1-1
cdr3_nt: TGTGCCAGCAGCTTACCGGGACTCACTGAAGCTTTCTTT
cdr3_aa: CASSLPGLTEAFF

clone_size: -
v_call: TRBV27
d_call: -
j_call: TRBJ2-3
cdr3_nt: TGTGCCAGCAGTTTATCCAGCGGGTTCAACGTAGATACGCAGTATTTT
cdr3_aa: CASSLSSGFNVDTQYF

clone_size: many
v_call: TRBV7-2
d_call: -
j_call: TRBJ2-7
cdr3_nt: TGTGCCAGCAGCGTAACCTCCGGGAACTACGAGCAGTACTTC
cdr3_aa: CASSVTSGNYEQYF

clone_size: few
v_call: TRBV7-2
d_call: TRBD1
j_call: TRBJ2-5
cdr3_nt: TGTGCCAGCAGCTTGGACAGGTCCCGGAGCCAGTACTTC
cdr3_aa: CASSLDRSRSQYF

clone_size: many
v_call: TRBV6-2/TRBV6-3
d_call: -
j_call: TRBJ2-2
cdr3_nt: TGTGCCAGCAGTTTAACGAACACCGGGGAGCTGTTTTTT
cdr3_aa: CASSLTNTGELFF

clone_size: -
v_call: TRBV5-4
d_call: TRBD2
j_call: TRBJ2-2
cdr3_nt: TGTGCCAGCAGCCCTAGCGGGAGCCGCTACACCGGGGAGCTGTTTTTT
cdr3_aa: CASSPSGSRYTGELFF